The clone carrying this T cell receptor (beta chain) showed up many times. V was clipped by 3 bases and J by 10 bases; unmatched bases: 10. The CDR3 is 15 residues long. These data originate in a study of T cells of healthy individuals. TCRdb recomputed calls from the 5' RACE reads with MiXCR, one row per CDR3 protein. The table shows approximately 100,000 distinct CDR3 sequences, with roughly 15% occurring only once. This chain links TRBV12-3 or TRBV12-4 with TRBJ1-5; 9 bases fit TRBD1. This clonotype originated in a human donor in good health. CDR3 DNA: TGTGCCAGCAGTTTTTACGGTAACAGGGGGCAACCCCAGCATTTT. Residues: CASSFYGNRGQPQHF.